This T cell receptor (beta chain) was documented in a study of shared clonotypes between healthy human individuals. The overall study: Three CD4 naive, three CD4 memory, two CD8 naive and one CD8 memory plate were used per donor.

The naive CD8 subset, CD45RO-negative cells positively selected for CCR7, excluded terminally differentiated effector memory CD45RA+ cells. Repertoires were generated with immunoSEQ multiplex PCR, while TCRdb's copy carries only in-frame clones and drops some. The table records a few hundred thousand clones, about 95% of them present only once. Broader study findings: On the whole, naive subsets had larger estimated richness than memory subsets had.

Trimming left V 2 bases short and J 1 base short, with 6 bases between. Looked up from germline, CDR1 is SGHTS and CDR2 is YDEGEE. The CDR3 totals 13 residues. In the case of this clone: The antigen is undetermined.

The sequencing input was naive CD8+ T cells sorted from blood. This TCR was sampled from a woman in her twenties or thirties in good health. The chain employs TRBV5-8 and TRBJ1-1; D possibly corresponds to TRBD1 (5 bases). The CDR3 DNA reads as TGTGCCAGCAGCTTACAGGAGAACACTGAAGCTTTCTTT. This codes for CASSLQENTEAFF.